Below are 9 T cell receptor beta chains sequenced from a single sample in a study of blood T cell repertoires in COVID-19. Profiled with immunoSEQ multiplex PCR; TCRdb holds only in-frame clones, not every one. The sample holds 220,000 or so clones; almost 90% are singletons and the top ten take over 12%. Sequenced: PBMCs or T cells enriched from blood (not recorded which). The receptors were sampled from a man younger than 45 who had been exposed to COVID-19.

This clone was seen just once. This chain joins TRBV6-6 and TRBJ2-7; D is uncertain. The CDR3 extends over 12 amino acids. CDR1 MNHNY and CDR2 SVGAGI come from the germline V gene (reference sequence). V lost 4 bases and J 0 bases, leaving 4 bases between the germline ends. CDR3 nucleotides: TGTGCCAGCAGTTCCCACTCCTACGAGCAGTACTTC. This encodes CASSSHSYEQYF.

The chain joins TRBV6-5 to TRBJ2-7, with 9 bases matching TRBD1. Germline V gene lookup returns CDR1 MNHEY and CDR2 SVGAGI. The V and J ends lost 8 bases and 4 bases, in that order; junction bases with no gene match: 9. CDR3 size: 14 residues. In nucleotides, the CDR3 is TGTGCCAGCTCTGTCCGGGACAGGGCTTACGAGCAGTACTTC. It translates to CASSVRDRAYEQYF.

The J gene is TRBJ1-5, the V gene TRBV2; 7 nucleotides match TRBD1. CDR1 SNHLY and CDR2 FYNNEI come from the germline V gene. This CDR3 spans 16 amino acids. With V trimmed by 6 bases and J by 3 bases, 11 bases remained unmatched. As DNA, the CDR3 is TGTGCCAGCAGCCCGCACGGACAGGCAACCAATCAGCCCCAGCATTTT. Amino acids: CASSPHGQATNQPQHF.

CDR3 nucleotides: TGTGCCAGTAGTATAGGGGAAGGGGGCCGGACAGTAGCAAGACATGGCTACACCTTC. It encodes CASSIGEGGRTVARHGYTF. The chain links TRBV19 to TRBJ1-2; 7 bases map to TRBD1. The CDR3 extends over 19 amino acids. CDR1 is LNHDA, CDR2 SQIVND, per germline (reference sequence). V lost 1 base and J lost 6; bases outside the gene matches: 20.

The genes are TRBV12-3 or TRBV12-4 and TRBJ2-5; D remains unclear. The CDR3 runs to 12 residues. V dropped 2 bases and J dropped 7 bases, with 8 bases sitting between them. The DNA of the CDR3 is TGTGCCAGCAGTTTATTCACCGGGACCCAGTACTTC. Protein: CASSLFTGTQYF.

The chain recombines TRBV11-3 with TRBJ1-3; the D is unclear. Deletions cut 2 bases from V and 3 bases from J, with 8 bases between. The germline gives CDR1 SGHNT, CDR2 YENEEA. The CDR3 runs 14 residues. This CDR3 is CASSLSGFGNTIYF. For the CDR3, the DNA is TGTGCCAGCAGCTTATCGGGGTTTGGAAACACCATATATTTT.

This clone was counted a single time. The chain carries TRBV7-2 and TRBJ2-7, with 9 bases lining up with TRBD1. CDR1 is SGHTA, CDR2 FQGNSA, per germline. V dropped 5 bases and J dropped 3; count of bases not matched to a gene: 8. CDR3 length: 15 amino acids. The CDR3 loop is CASSPYRGQGYEQYF. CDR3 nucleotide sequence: TGTGCCAGCAGCCCCTACAGGGGGCAGGGCTACGAGCAGTACTTC.

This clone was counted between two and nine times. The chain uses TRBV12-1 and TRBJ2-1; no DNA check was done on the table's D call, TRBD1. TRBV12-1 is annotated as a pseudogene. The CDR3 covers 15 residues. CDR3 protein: CASSSQGLNHNEQFF. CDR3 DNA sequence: TGTGCCAGCAGCTCCCAGGGGCTTAACCACAATGAGCAGTTCTTC.

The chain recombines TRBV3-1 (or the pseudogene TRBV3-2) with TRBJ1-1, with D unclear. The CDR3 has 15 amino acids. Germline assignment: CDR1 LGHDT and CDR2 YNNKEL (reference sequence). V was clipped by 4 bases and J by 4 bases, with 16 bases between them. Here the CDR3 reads CASSPSGERGTEAFF. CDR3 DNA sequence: TGTGCCAGCAGCCCATCCGGGGAGAGAGGCACTGAAGCTTTCTTT.